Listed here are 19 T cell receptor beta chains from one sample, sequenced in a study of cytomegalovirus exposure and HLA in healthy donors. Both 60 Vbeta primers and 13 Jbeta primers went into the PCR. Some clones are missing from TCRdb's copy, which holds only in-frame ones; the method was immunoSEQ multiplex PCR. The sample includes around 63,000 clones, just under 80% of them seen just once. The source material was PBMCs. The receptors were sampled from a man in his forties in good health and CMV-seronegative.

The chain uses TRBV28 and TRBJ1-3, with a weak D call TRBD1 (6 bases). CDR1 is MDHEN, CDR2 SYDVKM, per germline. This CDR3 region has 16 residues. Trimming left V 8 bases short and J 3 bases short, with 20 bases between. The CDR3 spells CASGEEGGGIGNTIYF. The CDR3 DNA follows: TGTGCCAGCGGAGAGGAAGGGGGGGGCATTGGAAACACCATATATTTT.

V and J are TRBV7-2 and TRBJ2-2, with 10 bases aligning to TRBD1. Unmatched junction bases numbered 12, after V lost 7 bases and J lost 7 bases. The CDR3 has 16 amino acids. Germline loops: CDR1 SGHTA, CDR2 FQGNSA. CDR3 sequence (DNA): TGTGCCAGCAAAGAACCGACAGGGGGCTGGAACGGGGAGCTGTTTTTT. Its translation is CASKEPTGGWNGELFF.

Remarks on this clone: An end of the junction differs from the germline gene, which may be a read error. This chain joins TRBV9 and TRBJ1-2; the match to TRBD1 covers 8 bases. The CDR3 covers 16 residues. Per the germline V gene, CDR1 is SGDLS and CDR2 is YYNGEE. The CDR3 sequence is CASSGETGAANYGCTF. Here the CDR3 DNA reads TGTGCCAGCAGCGGCGAGACAGGGGCTGCTAACTATGGCTGCACCTTC.

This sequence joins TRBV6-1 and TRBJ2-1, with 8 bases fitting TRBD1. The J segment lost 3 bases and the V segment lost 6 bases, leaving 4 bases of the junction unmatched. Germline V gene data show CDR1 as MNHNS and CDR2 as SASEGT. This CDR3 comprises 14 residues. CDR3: CASSLGQGYNEQFF. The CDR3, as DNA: TGTGCCAGCAGCCTAGGACAGGGCTACAATGAGCAGTTCTTC.

The CDR3 nucleotides read TGTGCCAGCAGTACCCCAGGGCTCTCTCAGCCCCAGCATTTT. This sequence encodes CASSTPGLSQPQHF. V usage is TRBV28 and J usage is TRBJ1-5; D is possibly TRBD1 (5 bases). V lost 5 bases, J lost 6 bases, and 14 bases lay in between. Germline CDR1 reads MDHEN; CDR2 reads SYDVKM. CDR3 length: 14 residues.

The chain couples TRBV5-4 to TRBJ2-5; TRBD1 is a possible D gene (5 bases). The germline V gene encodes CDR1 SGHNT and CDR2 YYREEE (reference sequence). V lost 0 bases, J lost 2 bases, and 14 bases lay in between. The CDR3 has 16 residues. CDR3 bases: TGTGCCAGCAGCTTGGGCACAGGTTCCTATCAAGAGACCCAGTACTTC. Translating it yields CASSLGTGSYQETQYF.

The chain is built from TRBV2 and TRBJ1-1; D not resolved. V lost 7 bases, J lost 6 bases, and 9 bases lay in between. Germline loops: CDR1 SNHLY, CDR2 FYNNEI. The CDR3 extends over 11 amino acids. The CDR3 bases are TGTGCCAGCACCCAATTAGCTGAAGCTTTCTTT. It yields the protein CASTQLAEAFF.

CDR3: CASSPLDRVVSSYGYTF. In DNA, the CDR3 is TGTGCCAGCAGCCCGTTGGACAGGGTTGTATCGAGCTATGGCTACACCTTC. The V and J genes are TRBV14 and TRBJ1-2, with 8 positions matching TRBD1. V lost 4 bases and J lost 4; bases outside the gene matches: 14. There are 17 residues in the CDR3. The V gene's germline CDR1 is SGHDN and CDR2 FVKESK.

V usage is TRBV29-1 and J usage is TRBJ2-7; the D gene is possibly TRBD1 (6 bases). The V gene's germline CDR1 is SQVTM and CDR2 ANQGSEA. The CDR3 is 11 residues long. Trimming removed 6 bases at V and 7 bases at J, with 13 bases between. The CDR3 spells CSVRLDREQYF. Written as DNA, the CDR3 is TGCAGCGTGCGGTTGGACAGAGAGCAGTACTTC.

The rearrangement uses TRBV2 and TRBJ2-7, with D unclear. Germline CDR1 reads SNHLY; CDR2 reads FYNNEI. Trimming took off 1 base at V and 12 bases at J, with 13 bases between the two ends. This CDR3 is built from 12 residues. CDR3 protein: CASSEVAVRWYF. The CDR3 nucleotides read TGTGCCAGCAGTGAAGTGGCAGTACGTTGGTACTTC. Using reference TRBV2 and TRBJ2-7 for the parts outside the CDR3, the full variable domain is EPEVTQTPSHQVTQMGQEVILRCVPISNHLYFYWYRQILGQKVEFLVSFYNNEISEKSEIFDDQFSVERPDGSNFTLKIRSTKLEDSAMYFCASSEVAVRWYFGPGTRLTVT.

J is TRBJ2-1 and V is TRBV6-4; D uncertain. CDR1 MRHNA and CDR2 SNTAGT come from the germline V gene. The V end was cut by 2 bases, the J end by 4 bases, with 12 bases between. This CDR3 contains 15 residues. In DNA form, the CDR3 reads TGTGCCAGCAGTGACGCGGTTGGTGGGTACAATGAGCAGTTCTTC. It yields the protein CASSDAVGGYNEQFF.

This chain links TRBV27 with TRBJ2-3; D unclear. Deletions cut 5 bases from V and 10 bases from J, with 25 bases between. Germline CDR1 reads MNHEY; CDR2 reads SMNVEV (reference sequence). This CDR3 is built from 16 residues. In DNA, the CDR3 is TGTGCCAGCAGTGGCGCCGCCGCGCGAGGTATATCGGCGCAGTATTTT. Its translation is CASSGAAARGISAQYF.

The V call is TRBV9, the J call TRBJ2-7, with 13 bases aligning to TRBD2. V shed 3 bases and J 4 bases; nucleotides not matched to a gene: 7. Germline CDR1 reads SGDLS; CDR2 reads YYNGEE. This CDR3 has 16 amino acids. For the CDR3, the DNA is TGTGCCAGCAGCGCCGGACTAGCGGGAGTGGGTTACGAGCAGTACTTC. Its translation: CASSAGLAGVGYEQYF.

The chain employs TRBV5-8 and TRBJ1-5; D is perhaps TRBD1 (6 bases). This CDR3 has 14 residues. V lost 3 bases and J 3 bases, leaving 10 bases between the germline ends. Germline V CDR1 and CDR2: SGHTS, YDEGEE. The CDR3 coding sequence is TGTGCCAGCAGCTCAGGACAGATCAATCAGCCCCAGCATTTT. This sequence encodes CASSSGQINQPQHF.

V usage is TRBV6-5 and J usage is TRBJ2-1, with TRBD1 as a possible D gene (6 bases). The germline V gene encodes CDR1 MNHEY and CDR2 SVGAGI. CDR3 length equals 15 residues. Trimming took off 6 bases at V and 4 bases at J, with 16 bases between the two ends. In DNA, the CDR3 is TGTGCCAGCAGAAAGCCCGGGACACAATACAATGAGCAGTTCTTC. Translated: CASRKPGTQYNEQFF.

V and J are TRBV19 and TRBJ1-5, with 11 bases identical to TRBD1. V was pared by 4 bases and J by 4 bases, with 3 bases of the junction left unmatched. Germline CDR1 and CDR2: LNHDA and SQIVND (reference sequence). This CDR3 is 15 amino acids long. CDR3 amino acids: CASSTRDRGNQPQHF. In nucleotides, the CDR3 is TGTGCCAGTAGTACCAGGGACAGGGGGAATCAGCCCCAGCATTTT.

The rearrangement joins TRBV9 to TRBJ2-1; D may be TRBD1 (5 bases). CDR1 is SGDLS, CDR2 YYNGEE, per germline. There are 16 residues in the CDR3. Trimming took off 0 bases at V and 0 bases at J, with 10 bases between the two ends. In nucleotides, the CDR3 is TGTGCCAGCAGCGTAGGGGGCAGAAGCTCCTACAATGAGCAGTTCTTC. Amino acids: CASSVGGRSSYNEQFF.

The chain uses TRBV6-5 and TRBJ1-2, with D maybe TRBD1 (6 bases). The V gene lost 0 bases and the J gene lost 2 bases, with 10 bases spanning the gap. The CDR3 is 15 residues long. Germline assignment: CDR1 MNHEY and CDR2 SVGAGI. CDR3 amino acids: CASSYSYRANYGYTF. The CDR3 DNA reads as TGTGCCAGCAGTTACTCGTACAGGGCCAACTATGGCTACACCTTC.

The CDR3: CASSLVRVADTQYF. The CDR3 DNA follows: TGTGCCAGCAGCTTAGTCAGGGTAGCAGATACGCAGTATTTT. V is TRBV11-2 and J is TRBJ2-3; the D gene is possibly TRBD1 (5 bases). Germline lookup yields CDR1 SGHAT and CDR2 FQNNGV. This CDR3 is 14 amino acids long. Between the trimmed V and J ends, which lost 1 base and 4 bases, there was a span of 9 bases.